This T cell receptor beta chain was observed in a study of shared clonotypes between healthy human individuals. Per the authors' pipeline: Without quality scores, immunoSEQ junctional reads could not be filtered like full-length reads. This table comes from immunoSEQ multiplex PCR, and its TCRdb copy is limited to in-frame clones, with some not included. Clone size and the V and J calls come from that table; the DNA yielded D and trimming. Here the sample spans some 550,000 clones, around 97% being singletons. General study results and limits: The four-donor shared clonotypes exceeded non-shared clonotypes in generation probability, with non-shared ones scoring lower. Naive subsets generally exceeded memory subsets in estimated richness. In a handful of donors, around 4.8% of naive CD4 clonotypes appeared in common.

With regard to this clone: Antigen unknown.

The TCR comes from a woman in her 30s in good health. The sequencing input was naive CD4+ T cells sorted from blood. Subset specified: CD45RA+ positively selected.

This chain's CDR3 is CASSLRGQGISGNTIYF. The CDR3 nucleotides are TGTGCCAGCAGCTTGCGAGGGCAGGGGATTTCTGGAAACACCATATATTTT. The chain recombines TRBV13 with TRBJ1-3; D might be TRBD1 (6 bases). CDR1 and CDR2 from the germline V gene are PRHDT and FYEKMQ (reference sequence). V was trimmed by 3 bases and J by 1 base, leaving 16 bases between them. The CDR3 spans 17 residues. Looking up the rest from reference TRBV13 and TRBJ1-3 gives the full variable domain: AAGVIQSPRHLIKEKRETATLKCYPIPRHDTVYWYQQGPGQDPQFLISFYEKMQSDKGSIPDRFSAQQFSDYHSELNMSSLELGDSALYFCASSLRGQGISGNTIYFGEGSWLTVV.